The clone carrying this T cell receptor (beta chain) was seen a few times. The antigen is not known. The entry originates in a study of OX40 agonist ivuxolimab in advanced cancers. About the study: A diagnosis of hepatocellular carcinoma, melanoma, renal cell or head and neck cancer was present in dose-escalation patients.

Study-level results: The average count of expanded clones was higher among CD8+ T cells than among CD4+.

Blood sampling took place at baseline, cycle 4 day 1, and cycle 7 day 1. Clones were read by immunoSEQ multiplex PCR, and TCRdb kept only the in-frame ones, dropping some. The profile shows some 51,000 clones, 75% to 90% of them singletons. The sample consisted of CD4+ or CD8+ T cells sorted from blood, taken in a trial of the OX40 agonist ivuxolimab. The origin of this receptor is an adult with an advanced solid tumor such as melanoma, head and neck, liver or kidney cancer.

CDR3 nucleotides: TGTGCTAGTGGAAGGGGGAACTATGGCTACACCTTC. Amino acids: CASGRGNYGYTF. V usage is TRBV12-5 and J usage is TRBJ1-2, with a weak D call TRBD1 (6 bases). Trimming took 6 bases from V and 2 from J, leaving 7 bases between them. CDR1 LGHNT and CDR2 FRNRAP come from the germline V gene. The CDR3 loop spans 12 amino acids.